Each of the 28 T cell receptor beta chains below was sequenced from the same sample in a study of cytomegalovirus exposure and HLA in healthy donors. Primers included in the PCR were 60 Vbeta and 13 Jbeta primers. Data came from immunoSEQ multiplex PCR; TCRdb stores just in-frame clones and leaves some out. Among roughly 170,000 clones listed, roughly 84% were seen once. What was sequenced was PBMCs. These receptors were obtained from a girl between 2 and 10 years old in good health and CMV-seropositive.

The V call is TRBV12-5, the J call TRBJ2-3; perhaps TRBD2 as D (5 bases). V lost 3 bases and J 2 bases, leaving 9 bases between the germline ends. The CDR3 totals 14 residues. The germline CDR1 and CDR2 sequences are LGHNT and FRNRAP. CDR3: CASGFQRVTDTQYF. CDR3 nucleotides: TGTGCTAGTGGTTTCCAGAGGGTCACAGATACGCAGTATTTT. Full variable domain (outside the CDR3, taken from reference TRBV12-5 and TRBJ2-3): DARVTQTPRHKVTEMGQEVTMRCQPILGHNTVFWYRQTMMQGLELLAYFRNRAPLDDSGMPKDRFSAEMPDATLATLKIQPSEPRDSAVYFCASGFQRVTDTQYFGPGTRLTVL.

This clone is a singleton in its sample. This CDR3 is CASSLTVERYGYTF. In DNA form, the CDR3 reads TGTGCCAGCAGTCTCACAGTGGAACGCTATGGCTACACCTTC. V usage is TRBV9 and J usage is TRBJ1-2; D unresolved. Looked up from germline, CDR1 is SGDLS and CDR2 is YYNGEE. This CDR3 has 14 residues. Trimming took off 5 bases at V and 4 bases at J, with 15 bases between the two ends. The variable domain in full, with the rest retrieved from reference TRBV9 and TRBJ1-2, is DSGVTQTPKHLITATGQRVTLRCSPRSGDLSVYWYQQSLDQGLQFLIQYYNGEERAKGNILERFSAQQFPDLHSELNLSSLELGDSALYFCASSLTVERYGYTFGSGTRLTVV.

The rearrangement uses TRBV6-1 and TRBJ2-2; 7 nucleotides line up with TRBD2. The CDR3 is 16 amino acids. CDR1 is MNHNS and CDR2 is SASEGT in the germline V gene. J was trimmed by 5 bases and V by 0 bases; bases with no gene match: 6. CDR3 sequence: CASSEALGGSTGELFF. The CDR3 DNA reads as TGTGCCAGCAGTGAAGCGCTGGGCGGGAGTACCGGGGAGCTGTTTTTT.

The chain carries TRBV6-1 and TRBJ1-2, with D hard to call. Germline CDR1 reads MNHNS; CDR2 reads SASEGT. V dropped 6 bases and J dropped 6 bases, with 8 bases sitting between them. The CDR3 sequence is 11 residues long. The CDR3 DNA sequence: TGTGCCAGCAGCGGGGTGGATGGCTACACCTTC. Its translation is CASSGVDGYTF.

This clone was seen a few times. The gene calls are TRBV7-2 and TRBJ2-1; 7 bases map to TRBD1. CDR3 length: 15 amino acids. Losses at the gene ends were 2 bases for V and 5 bases for J; bases not matched to a gene: 6. Germline-derived CDR1 and CDR2 are SGHTA and FQGNSA. The DNA for the CDR3 is TGTGCCAGCAGCTTATGGGGGACAGAAGACAATGAGCAGTTCTTC. It encodes CASSLWGTEDNEQFF.

The chain has TRBV11-2 and TRBJ2-1; D perhaps matches TRBD2 (5 bases). The CDR3 has 13 amino acids. Trimming stripped 5 bases from V and 8 bases from J, with 13 bases between. Germline CDR1 reads SGHAT; CDR2 reads FQNNGV. The CDR3 sequence: CASSPDLFHEQFF. The CDR3 DNA reads TGTGCCAGCAGCCCGGACTTGTTCCATGAGCAGTTCTTC. Full variable domain (rest looked up from reference TRBV11-2 and TRBJ2-1): EAGVAQSPRYKIIEKRQSVAFWCNPISGHATLYWYQQILGQGPKLLIQFQNNGVVDDSQLPKDRFSAERLKGVDSTLKIQPAKLEDSAVYLCASSPDLFHEQFFGPGTRLTVL.

V is TRBV2 and J is TRBJ1-2, with 8 nucleotides matching TRBD1. The CDR3 has 19 amino acids. V dropped 2 bases and J dropped 1; count of bases not matched to a gene: 15. From germline, CDR1 is SNHLY and CDR2 FYNNEI. This CDR3 reads CASSERGGPRDRINYGYTF. The CDR3 region has the DNA TGTGCCAGCAGTGAAAGGGGGGGGCCCCGGGACAGGATTAACTATGGCTACACCTTC.

The chain has TRBV2 and TRBJ1-3; D ambiguous. CDR3 size: 14 residues. V was shortened by 6 bases and J by 0 bases, with 9 bases between the two germline ends. Germline lookup yields CDR1 SNHLY and CDR2 FYNNEI. The CDR3 sequence: CASSLRGSGNTIYF. In DNA form, the CDR3 reads TGTGCCAGCAGCCTGCGGGGCTCTGGAAACACCATATATTTT.

This rearrangement joins TRBV5-4 to TRBJ1-2, with D possibly matching TRBD1 (6 bases). The CDR3 length is 16 residues. Germline CDR1 and CDR2: SGHNT and YYREEE (reference sequence). Trimming removed 5 bases from V and 6 bases from J, with 23 bases in between. Here the CDR3 DNA reads TGTGCCAGCAGGACGACAGGCGGCCGCGAGAAGGATGGCTACACCTTC. Translation: CASRTTGGREKDGYTF.

This clone occurred once. The rearrangement links TRBV9 to TRBJ1-2; 11 nucleotides line up with TRBD1. CDR1 is SGDLS and CDR2 is YYNGEE in the germline V gene. The CDR3 covers 16 residues. V lost 4 bases to trimming and J lost 5 bases; unmatched junction nucleotides: 10. The CDR3: CASSIGQGAVVYGYTF. The CDR3 DNA sequence: TGTGCCAGCAGCATCGGACAGGGGGCGGTTGTTTATGGCTACACCTTC.

The rearrangement links TRBV19 to TRBJ1-5; D is undetermined. With 3 bases removed from V and 4 bases from J, the gap between germline ends came to 16 bases. CDR3 length equals 16 residues. Germline CDR1 reads LNHDA; CDR2 reads SQIVND (reference sequence). CDR3 DNA sequence: TGTGCCAGTAGTATTCGGGGAGGGTCGGTGAATCAGCCCCAGCATTTT. It codes for CASSIRGGSVNQPQHF.

To note about this clone: One end of the junction does not line up with germline, which may come from a read error. This sequence joins TRBV6-4 and TRBJ2-1; 9 bases align to TRBD1. The CDR3 is 12 residues long. Germline values: CDR1 MRHNA, CDR2 SNTAGT. The CDR3 region has the DNA TGTGCCAGCAGTGACCGCGGGACAGGGACCGTCTTC. Translating gives CASSDRGTGTVF.

The J gene is TRBJ1-1, the V gene TRBV25-1; perhaps TRBD1 as D (6 bases). The CDR3 is made up of 13 amino acids. Trimming pared 6 bases from V and 2 bases from J, leaving 10 bases between. Germline values: CDR1 MGHDK, CDR2 SYGVNS. The CDR3 bases are TGTGCCAGCAGGGGACAAGCTAACACTGAAGCTTTCTTT. This codes for CASRGQANTEAFF.

The rearrangement joins TRBV21-1 to TRBJ2-7; the table's D gene call, TRBD1, was not cross checked with the DNA. TRBV21-1 is an annotated pseudogene. The CDR3 totals 14 residues. The CDR3 DNA reads as TGTGCCAGCAACCTGTACAGGGGCTCCTACGAGCAGTACTTC. Protein sequence: CASNLYRGSYEQYF.

This chain links TRBV30 with TRBJ2-1, with 7 bases fitting TRBD2. CDR3 length: 15 amino acids. Germline values: CDR1 GTSNPN, CDR2 SVGIG (reference sequence). With V trimmed by 1 base and J by 2 bases, 5 bases remained unmatched. CDR3 in amino acids: CAWSASGTAYNEQFF. In nucleotides, the CDR3 is TGTGCCTGGAGTGCGAGCGGGACTGCCTACAATGAGCAGTTCTTC.

J is TRBJ2-7 and V is TRBV9; no reliable D call. CDR1 and CDR2 from the germline V gene are SGDLS and YYNGEE. Trimming removed 8 bases at V and 0 bases at J, with 12 bases between. There are 13 residues in the CDR3. CDR3 loop: CASSDKASYEQYF. Written as DNA, the CDR3 is TGTGCCAGTTCCGACAAGGCCTCCTACGAGCAGTACTTC.

The rearrangement joins TRBV5-4 to TRBJ2-3; TRBD1 matches at 12 bases. V lost 4 bases, J lost 4 bases, and 4 bases stayed unmatched. The CDR3 totals 15 residues. Looked up from germline, CDR1 is SGHNT and CDR2 is YYREEE (reference sequence). The CDR3 DNA follows: TGTGCCAGCAGCGTGGGACAGGGGGCATCAGATACGCAGTATTTT. Protein product: CASSVGQGASDTQYF. Based on the CDR3 plus reference TRBV5-4 and TRBJ2-3, the full variable domain is ETGVTQSPTHLIKTRGQQVTLRCSSQSGHNTVSWYQQALGQGPQFIFQYYREEENGRGNFPPRFSGLQFPNYSSELNVNALELDDSALYLCASSVGQGASDTQYFGPGTRLTVL.

V usage is TRBV28 and J usage is TRBJ1-2, with 7 bases matching TRBD1. J lost 4 bases, V lost 5 bases, and 22 bases had no gene match. CDR1 is MDHEN and CDR2 is SYDVKM in the germline V gene. The CDR3 is 19 amino acids. The CDR3 loop is CASSGPGQPFLTPLYGYTF. The CDR3 coding sequence is TGTGCCAGCAGTGGGCCGGGACAGCCCTTCCTAACCCCTCTCTATGGCTACACCTTC.

J is TRBJ1-2 and V is TRBV6-5; 8 nucleotides match TRBD1. Germline CDR1 and CDR2: MNHEY and SVGAGI. The V segment lost 7 bases and the J segment 7 bases; nucleotides outside the gene matches: 8. The CDR3 is 13 residues long. As DNA, the CDR3 is TGTGCCAGCACTGTGGACAGGGTTGGTGGCTACACCTTC. Translated, it gives CASTVDRVGGYTF.

This clone has only one observation. The chain is built from TRBV18 and TRBJ1-1; 7 positions agree with TRBD1. Germline assignment: CDR1 KGHSH and CDR2 LQKENI. The trim removed 3 bases at V and 6 bases at J, leaving 4 bases unmatched. This CDR3 has 13 residues. This CDR3 is CASSPDRDAEAFF. The CDR3 DNA reads TGTGCCAGCTCACCTGACAGGGATGCTGAAGCTTTCTTT.

V is TRBV30 and J is TRBJ2-1, with D perhaps matching TRBD1 (8 bases). Germline CDR1 and CDR2: GTSNPN and SVGIG (reference sequence). Trimming removed 6 bases from V and 6 bases from J, with 18 bases in between. This CDR3 spans 14 amino acids. The CDR3 reads CACWTGRVGNEQFF. CDR3 nucleotides: TGTGCCTGTTGGACAGGGAGGGTTGGCAATGAGCAGTTCTTC.

The V and J genes are TRBV9 and TRBJ2-7; D is uncertain. CDR1 is SGDLS, CDR2 YYNGEE, per germline. Trimming removed 0 bases at V and 0 bases at J, with 10 bases between. The CDR3 has 15 residues. Written as DNA, the CDR3 is TGTGCCAGCAGCGTAGGGCGCGGATCCTCCTACGAGCAGTACTTC. Amino acid sequence: CASSVGRGSSYEQYF.

The chain carries TRBV4-1 and TRBJ2-7; 8 bases fit TRBD1. The CDR3 consists of 16 residues. CDR1 and CDR2 from the germline V gene are MGHRA and YSYEKL. The trim removed 4 bases at V and 3 bases at J, leaving 11 bases unmatched. CDR3 region: CASSPNAADRDYEQYF. The CDR3 coding sequence is TGCGCCAGCAGCCCCAACGCCGCGGACAGGGACTACGAGCAGTACTTC.

This clone was counted once. The chain employs TRBV6-1 and TRBJ2-4, with D maybe TRBD2 (6 bases). Germline V gene sequence: CDR1 MNHNS, CDR2 SASEGT. V lost 7 bases and J 8 bases, leaving 18 bases between the germline ends. The CDR3 runs to 14 residues. CDR3 sequence reads: CASTFGAGSDIQYF. The CDR3 bases are TGTGCCAGCACCTTTGGAGCGGGTTCGGACATTCAGTACTTC.

The V call is TRBV7-3, the J call TRBJ2-1, with 9 positions matching TRBD2. Trimming cost V 1 base and J 9 bases; bases outside gene matches: 7. Per the germline V gene, CDR1 is SGHTA and CDR2 is FQGTGA. The CDR3 spans 15 residues. CDR3 coding DNA: TGTGCCAGCAGCTTAAGGATAGCGGGAGCTAGTGAGCAGTTCTTC. This translates into CASSLRIAGASEQFF.

The chain employs TRBV19 and TRBJ1-4, with D tentatively TRBD1 (5 bases). V lost 6 bases and J 6 bases, leaving 11 bases between the germline ends. Germline V gene data show CDR1 as LNHDA and CDR2 as SQIVND (reference sequence). The CDR3 consists of 13 residues. The CDR3 sequence: CASRAREYEKLFF. CDR3 nucleotides: TGTGCCAGTAGGGCCAGGGAATATGAAAAACTGTTTTTT.

Only a few counts were recorded for this clone. V usage is TRBV10-3 and J usage is TRBJ1-2; D unclear. The V end was cut by 2 bases, the J end by 5 bases, with 6 bases between. CDR1 is ENHRY, CDR2 SYGVKD, per germline. The CDR3 is 12 residues long. The CDR3 DNA is TGTGCCATCAGTGAGCCCCTATATGGCTACACCTTC. Amino acid sequence: CAISEPLYGYTF.

The chain joins TRBV19 to TRBJ2-7, with 7 bases that match TRBD2. Germline loops: CDR1 LNHDA, CDR2 SQIVND (reference sequence). The CDR3 has 16 amino acids. J lost 8 bases, V lost 5 bases, and 18 bases had no gene match. CDR3 sequence: CASSPGGGNILLQQYF. The CDR3 DNA reads as TGTGCCAGTAGTCCGGGGGGTGGAAATATTTTACTACAGCAGTACTTC.